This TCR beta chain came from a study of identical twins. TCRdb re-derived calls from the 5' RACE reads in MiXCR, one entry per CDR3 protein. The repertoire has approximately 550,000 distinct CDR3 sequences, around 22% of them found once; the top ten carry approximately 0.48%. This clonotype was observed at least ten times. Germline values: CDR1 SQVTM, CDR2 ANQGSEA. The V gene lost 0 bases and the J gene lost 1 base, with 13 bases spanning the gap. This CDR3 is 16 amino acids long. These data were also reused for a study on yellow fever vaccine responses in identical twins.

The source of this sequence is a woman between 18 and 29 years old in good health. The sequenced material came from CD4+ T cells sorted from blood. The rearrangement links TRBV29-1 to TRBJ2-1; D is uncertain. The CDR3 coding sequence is TGCAGCGTTGAAGATATGAGGCCCGGATCCTACAATGAGCAGTTCTTC. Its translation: CSVEDMRPGSYNEQFF.